This T cell receptor (beta chain) was observed in a study of CD8+CD57+ T cells in acquired aplastic anemia. Study-wide context: When averaged, DNA from sorted CD4+ and CD8+ cells came to approximately 3.2 ug. Findings of the study overall: Roughly 27 sequences, all CD8+ CDR3, were shared between patients and controls. CD8+ Simpson's diversity showed no significant patient-control difference.

Of note for this clonotype: Its antigen is as yet unknown.

CDR1 and CDR2 (germline): WSHSY, SAAADI. This CDR3 region has 13 residues. Trimming cost V 9 bases and J 9 bases; bases outside gene matches: 7. Sequencing was done on patients that had shown CD8+CD57+ cell expansion by flow cytometry. The patients, all of them, had severe acquired aplastic anemia. For CDR3 and TCR beta VDJ profiling, genomic DNA was the template used. TCRdb ran MiXCR on the reads and lists one entry per CDR3 protein. In the table there are around 50,000 distinct CDR3 sequences, 55% to 70% of which are singletons. The receptor's source is a human donor with aplastic anemia. This chain uses TRBV10-2 with TRBJ2-7; 14 bases agree with TRBD2. Sample: sorted CD4+, CD8+, or CD8+CD57+ T cells (not recorded which) from PBMCs. CDR3 residues: CASGTSGGTGQYF. The CDR3 bases are TGCGCCAGTGGGACTAGCGGGGGCACGGGGCAGTACTTC.